The 23 T cell receptor beta chains reported below all come from one sample, sequenced in a study of blood T cell repertoires in COVID-19. Sequencing was performed with immunoSEQ multiplex PCR; in TCRdb, only in-frame clones are kept and a portion is missing. The repertoire has around 300,000 clones, roughly 88% of them found once; the top ten carry about 11%. The specimen sequenced was peripheral blood. These receptors were taken from a woman aged 65 to 85 with acute or convalescent COVID-19.

The chain carries TRBV5-4 and TRBJ2-3, with 7 bases that match TRBD2. Trimming took 5 bases from V and 4 from J; bases not matched to a gene: 4. The CDR3 length is 13 residues. Germline V CDR1 and CDR2: SGHNT, YYREEE (reference sequence). CDR3 amino acids: CASRRTRSDTQYF. CDR3 nucleotides: TGTGCCAGCAGGCGGACTAGATCAGATACGCAGTATTTT.

J is TRBJ1-1 and V is TRBV12-3 or TRBV12-4; D not certain. The germline V and J ends were trimmed by 7 bases and 7 bases, with 13 bases remaining between them. CDR3 length equals 12 residues. The CDR3 loop reads CASTGRGREAFF. CDR3 sequence (DNA): TGTGCCAGCACAGGTCGTGGGCGTGAAGCTTTCTTT.

This chain joins TRBV7-9 and TRBJ2-7; D may be TRBD1 (6 bases). Trimming left V 4 bases short and J 5 bases short, with 18 bases between. CDR1 SEHNR and CDR2 FQNEAQ come from the germline V gene (reference sequence). There are 15 residues in the CDR3. The CDR3 sequence is CASSSLALPGDEQYF. The DNA for the CDR3 is TGTGCCAGCAGCTCCTTAGCACTCCCAGGGGACGAGCAGTACTTC.

This clone was found once. This rearrangement joins TRBV15 to TRBJ1-1; TRBD1 might be the D (5 bases). CDR1 and CDR2 (germline): LNHNV, YYDKDF (reference sequence). CDR3 length: 14 amino acids. Trimming shortened V by 8 bases and J by 3 bases, and 16 bases separated the two germline ends. The chain's CDR3 is CATRGGVADTEAFF. The CDR3 DNA sequence: TGTGCCACCCGGGGGGGGGTCGCGGACACTGAAGCTTTCTTT.

The chain carries TRBV27 and TRBJ2-1; no clear D gene. The CDR3 runs to 14 residues. V lost 8 bases and J 2 bases, leaving 13 bases between the germline ends. The germline CDR1 and CDR2 sequences are MNHEY and SMNVEV (reference sequence). The CDR3 reads CASSPVGAYNEQFF. The CDR3 region has the DNA TGTGCCAGCTCCCCGGTTGGTGCCTACAATGAGCAGTTCTTC.

This chain uses TRBV5-1 with TRBJ2-3, with a weak D call TRBD2 (6 bases). Germline CDR1 and CDR2: SGHRS and YFSETQ. This CDR3 contains 14 residues. With 4 bases removed from V and 2 bases from J, the gap between germline ends came to 11 bases. This CDR3 is CASSHGGATDTQYF. The CDR3 nucleotides read TGCGCCAGCAGCCATGGAGGGGCCACAGATACGCAGTATTTT. Full variable domain (remainder filled in from reference TRBV5-1 and TRBJ2-3): KAGVTQTPRYLIKTRGQQVTLSCSPISGHRSVSWYQQTPGQGLQFLFEYFSETQRNKGNFPGRFSGRQFSNSRSEMNVSTLELGDSALYLCASSHGGATDTQYFGPGTRLTVL.

This clone has a handful of counts. The J gene is TRBJ1-5, the V gene TRBV5-1; TRBD1 aligns across 8 bases. The CDR3 consists of 15 residues. Germline trimming cut 4 bases from V and 4 bases from J; bases unmatched to any gene: 7. Germline V gives CDR1 SGHRS, CDR2 YFSETQ. CDR3 DNA sequence: TGCGCCAGCAGCGCTGGGACAGGTGGGAATCAGCCCCAGCATTTT. It is translated as CASSAGTGGNQPQHF.

The chain combines TRBV29-1 with TRBJ1-5; the D is unclear. Trimming cost V 4 bases and J 3 bases, with 10 bases left between them. The CDR3 sequence is 13 residues long. Germline V gene data show CDR1 as SQVTM and CDR2 as ANQGSEA. This chain's CDR3 is CSVVTSFNQPQHF. The CDR3 DNA follows: TGCAGCGTTGTTACTAGCTTCAATCAGCCCCAGCATTTT.

To note about this clone: This same CDR3 is encoded by further DNA sequences in the sample. V and J are TRBV2 and TRBJ1-1; D unresolved. The CDR3 runs 12 residues. V was trimmed by 4 bases and J by 2 bases, leaving 5 bases between them. Germline V lookup: CDR1 SNHLY, CDR2 FYNNEI. CDR3 residues: CASSAGNTEAFF. The CDR3 DNA reads as TGTGCCAGCAGTGCCGGTAACACTGAAGCTTTCTTT.

The V gene is TRBV5-1, the J gene TRBJ1-5; 10 bases fit TRBD1. CDR1 and CDR2 (germline): SGHRS, YFSETQ. The CDR3 is 17 amino acids. Trimming cost V 4 bases and J 5 bases; bases outside gene matches: 12. CDR3 nucleotide sequence: TGCGCCAGCAGCCCTAGTTTGGGGGGACAGGGGTATCAGCCCCAGCATTTT. Encoded protein: CASSPSLGGQGYQPQHF.

The chain is built from TRBV6-5 and TRBJ1-3; D is uncertain. Germline lookup yields CDR1 MNHEY and CDR2 SVGAGI. Between the trimmed V and J ends, which lost 2 bases and 9 bases, there was a span of 17 bases. This CDR3 spans 15 amino acids. The CDR3 DNA is TGTGCCAGCAGTTACAGGGAGGGCTGGGGAGGCACCATATATTTT. Protein: CASSYREGWGGTIYF.

The rearrangement uses TRBV7-9 and TRBJ1-6; 9 bases match TRBD1. This CDR3 region has 15 residues. Trimming took 5 bases from V and 6 from J; bases not matched to a gene: 5. Germline V lookup: CDR1 SEHNR, CDR2 FQNEAQ (reference sequence). CDR3 nucleotides: TGTGCCAGCAGCCCCACAGGGGGCGGTAATTCACCCCTCCACTTT. Amino acids: CASSPTGGGNSPLHF.

This sequence joins TRBV6-6 and TRBJ2-1; 8 bases are a match to TRBD1. Trimming cost V 2 bases and J 6 bases; bases outside gene matches: 6. CDR3 length: 15 residues. Looked up from germline, CDR1 is MNHNY and CDR2 is SVGAGI (reference sequence). The CDR3 sequence is CASSYVGQGPNEQFF. As DNA, the CDR3 is TGTGCCAGCAGTTACGTCGGACAGGGCCCCAATGAGCAGTTCTTC.

V is TRBV6-5 and J is TRBJ1-1, with D perhaps TRBD1 (5 bases). V dropped 8 bases and J dropped 0 bases, with 13 bases sitting between them. Germline CDR1 reads MNHEY; CDR2 reads SVGAGI. CDR3 length equals 14 residues. CDR3 residues: CASHRPSMNTEAFF. The CDR3 bases are TGTGCCAGCCACAGGCCCTCAATGAACACTGAAGCTTTCTTT.

The chain recombines TRBV7-2 with TRBJ2-3; TRBD2 matches at 8 bases. V dropped 4 bases and J dropped 3; count of bases not matched to a gene: 9. CDR1 and CDR2 from the germline V gene are SGHTA and FQGNSA. This CDR3 is 16 amino acids long. The CDR3 reads CASSSLGGTRTDTQYF. CDR3 sequence (DNA): TGTGCCAGCAGCTCCCTCGGGGGGACTAGGACAGATACGCAGTATTTT.

This rearrangement joins TRBV6-5 to TRBJ2-2; tentative D call: TRBD2 (5 bases). Germline loops: CDR1 MNHEY, CDR2 SVGAGI. The V and J ends lost 0 bases and 4 bases respectively, with 6 bases between them. The CDR3 totals 14 residues. CDR3 DNA sequence: TGTGCCAGCAGTTACTCTCGGGGCACCGGGGAGCTGTTTTTT. Translated: CASSYSRGTGELFF.

CDR3 coding DNA: TGTGCCAGCAGCGCGCCCCACAGGGGGCAAGAGACCCAGTACTTC. Its translation: CASSAPHRGQETQYF. The J gene is TRBJ2-5, the V gene TRBV5-6, with 8 bases identical to TRBD1. This CDR3 has 15 amino acids. CDR1 and CDR2 (germline): SGHDT, YYEEEE. After removal of 4 bases from V and 2 bases from J, the junction contained 7 bases not matched to a gene. Full variable domain (remainder filled in from reference TRBV5-6 and TRBJ2-5): DAGVTQSPTHLIKTRGQQVTLRCSPKSGHDTVSWYQQALGQGPQFIFQYYEEEERQRGNFPDRFSGHQFPNYSSELNVNALLLGDSALYLCASSAPHRGQETQYFGPGTRLLVL.

The chain couples TRBV5-1 to TRBJ1-2, with 8 bases that match TRBD1. This CDR3 is 12 amino acids long. The ends lost 3 bases at V and 12 bases at J; junction bases unmatched: 7. The germline CDR1 and CDR2 sequences are SGHRS and YFSETQ. The DNA of the CDR3 is TGCGCCAGCAGCTCCCTCGGACAGGGCAACACCTTC. Translated, it gives CASSSLGQGNTF.

V is TRBV5-4 and J is TRBJ1-2; 8 nucleotides match TRBD1. V lost 4 bases, J lost 2 bases, and 7 bases stayed unmatched. CDR3 length: 15 residues. Germline CDR1 and CDR2: SGHNT and YYREEE (reference sequence). This CDR3 reads CASSPRQGNNYGYTF. The CDR3 DNA reads TGTGCCAGCAGCCCAAGACAGGGGAACAACTATGGCTACACCTTC.

The V gene is TRBV7-9, the J gene TRBJ1-4; D uncertain. The V gene lost 5 bases and the J gene lost 5 bases, with 12 bases spanning the gap. The CDR3 totals 14 residues. Per the germline V gene, CDR1 is SEHNR and CDR2 is FQNEAQ (reference sequence). The CDR3 sequence: CASSAGKRNEKLFF. CDR3 in DNA: TGTGCCAGCAGCGCCGGGAAAAGGAATGAAAAACTGTTTTTT.

The chain couples TRBV27 to TRBJ1-2; TRBD1 is a possible D gene (6 bases). This CDR3 is built from 13 residues. V lost 2 bases and J lost 8, with 12 bases in between. The germline gives CDR1 MNHEY, CDR2 SMNVEV (reference sequence). CDR3 in amino acids: CASSLKQGRGYTF. The CDR3 nucleotides are TGTGCCAGCAGTTTAAAACAGGGTCGAGGCTACACCTTC.

This sequence joins TRBV12-3 or TRBV12-4 and TRBJ2-7; D remains unclear. The V gene lost 1 base and the J gene lost 3 bases, with 4 bases spanning the gap. The CDR3 extends over 12 amino acids. DNA for the CDR3: TGTGCCAGCAGTTTAGGCAGCTACGAGCAGTACTTC. Translating gives CASSLGSYEQYF.

This sequence joins TRBV29-1 and TRBJ2-5, with D tentatively TRBD2 (5 bases). CDR1 and CDR2 from the germline V gene are SQVTM and ANQGSEA. Trimming removed 4 bases from V and 5 bases from J, with 11 bases in between. The CDR3 is made up of 12 amino acids. CDR3 protein: CSVVNRGETQYF. The CDR3 DNA is TGCAGCGTTGTGAACAGAGGGGAGACCCAGTACTTC.